What follows are 14 T cell receptor beta chains derived from one specimen sequenced in a study of shared clonotypes between healthy human individuals. Libraries were prepared by immunoSEQ multiplex PCR; TCRdb keeps only in-frame clonotypes and omits some of them. The data hold about 2 million clones, with 85% to 95% observed a single time. The sample consisted of naive CD4+ T cells sorted from blood. Subset meaning: CD45RA+ positively selected. The origin of the receptors is a man aged 18 to 35 in good health.

This chain links TRBV7-3 with TRBJ2-7, with a weak D call TRBD2 (5 bases). The V gene's germline CDR1 is SGHTA and CDR2 FQGTGA. The CDR3 is 15 amino acids. Trimming stripped 5 bases from V and 6 bases from J, with 20 bases between. The CDR3 reads CASSPGGSIPIEQYF. The CDR3 coding sequence is TGTGCCAGCAGCCCAGGAGGTTCCATTCCGATCGAGCAGTACTTC.

The CDR3 loop reads CASTRTSGGAQDTQYF. CDR3 DNA: TGTGCCAGCACAAGGACTAGCGGGGGGGCCCAAGATACGCAGTATTTT. V usage is TRBV9 and J usage is TRBJ2-3; 15 bases line up with TRBD2. Germline V gene data show CDR1 as SGDLS and CDR2 as YYNGEE. The CDR3 length is 16 residues. With V trimmed by 6 bases and J by 5 bases, 7 bases remained unmatched.

As for this clone: The sample carries other DNA sequences with the same CDR3. The V and J genes are TRBV5-1 and TRBJ2-5, with D possibly matching TRBD1 (5 bases). Germline CDR1 SGHRS, CDR2 YFSETQ. V lost 5 bases, J lost 3 bases, and 11 bases lay in between. This CDR3 is 13 amino acids long. CDR3 nucleotides: TGCGCCAGCAGTTCCAGGGCGGAAGAGACCCAGTACTTC. This sequence encodes CASSSRAEETQYF.

The chain uses TRBV5-8 and TRBJ1-1; 9 bases map to TRBD1. CDR1 and CDR2 from the germline V gene are SGHTS and YDEGEE. The CDR3 sequence is 15 residues long. Trimming removed 0 bases from V and 5 bases from J; junction bases left unmatched: 5. CDR3 in DNA: TGTGCCAGCAGCTTGGGGGACAGGGAGGGGACTGAAGCTTTCTTT. It specifies CASSLGDREGTEAFF.

This clone was seen a single time. The chain employs TRBV10-1 and TRBJ2-1; 15 bases are a match to TRBD2. Germline V CDR1 and CDR2: WNHNN, SYGVQD (reference sequence). CDR3 length: 16 residues. V trimming: 3 bases; J trimming: 8 bases; junction bases outside the gene matches: 5. As DNA, the CDR3 is TGCGCCAGCAGTGACCCGGGGACTAGCGGGAGGCATGAGCAGTTCTTC. Protein: CASSDPGTSGRHEQFF.

The chain links TRBV28 to TRBJ1-5, with 7 bases aligning to TRBD1. Looked up from germline, CDR1 is MDHEN and CDR2 is SYDVKM. This CDR3 is built from 15 residues. V was clipped by 4 bases and J by 3 bases; unmatched bases: 6. This CDR3 reads CASSSGQPANQPQHF. For the CDR3, the DNA is TGTGCCAGCAGTTCGGGACAGCCGGCCAATCAGCCCCAGCATTTT.

The chain has TRBV9 and TRBJ2-5; possibly TRBD2 for D (5 bases). V was cut by 3 bases and J by 1 base, with 16 bases left in between. The CDR3 covers 16 residues. Germline CDR1 and CDR2: SGDLS and YYNGEE. In nucleotides, the CDR3 is TGTGCCAGCAGCGCCGCCGGGAAGTTCGGCCAAGAGACCCAGTACTTC. It yields the protein CASSAAGKFGQETQYF.

This chain joins TRBV6-1 and TRBJ1-1; D may be TRBD1 (5 bases). The CDR3 runs 13 residues. V was trimmed by 0 bases and J by 14 bases, leaving 16 bases between them. Germline CDR1 is MNHNS and CDR2 is SASEGT. CDR3 in amino acids: CASSEAGLRRGFF. CDR3 nucleotides: TGTGCCAGCAGTGAAGCGGGACTCCGGAGGGGCTTCTTT.

This clone was detected only once. This chain joins TRBV2 and TRBJ2-1; 8 bases line up with TRBD2. V lost 2 bases to trimming and J lost 2 bases; unmatched junction nucleotides: 8. Germline CDR1 and CDR2: SNHLY and FYNNEI. The CDR3 covers 17 residues. CDR3: CASSERALAGPYNEQFF. The CDR3 coding sequence is TGTGCCAGCAGTGAAAGGGCGCTAGCGGGCCCCTACAATGAGCAGTTCTTC.

This chain connects TRBV2 to TRBJ2-7; D perhaps matches TRBD2 (6 bases). The CDR3 runs 15 residues. V lost 1 base and J 2 bases, leaving 12 bases between the germline ends. Germline values: CDR1 SNHLY, CDR2 FYNNEI. The CDR3 nucleotides are TGTGCCAGCAGTGAAGACCAGCGGGTGACCTACGAGCAGTACTTC. Protein: CASSEDQRVTYEQYF.

This chain joins TRBV5-5 and TRBJ1-6; D unclear. This CDR3 is 15 amino acids long. V gave up 2 bases and J gave up 9 bases, with 15 bases separating them. The germline V gene encodes CDR1 SGHKS and CDR2 YYEKEE (reference sequence). The CDR3 DNA sequence: TGTGCCAGCAGCTTTAGGCAAGGTCTCGGTTCACCCCTCCACTTT. Protein sequence: CASSFRQGLGSPLHF.

The chain joins TRBV18 to TRBJ1-1; tentatively, D is TRBD1 (5 bases). The V end was cut by 3 bases, the J end by 11 bases, with 13 bases between. The germline CDR1 and CDR2 sequences are KGHSH and LQKENI. This CDR3 is built from 12 residues. The CDR3 loop is CASSPGIRDAFF. CDR3 nucleotide sequence: TGTGCCAGCTCACCGGGTATAAGGGACGCTTTCTTT.

The chain has TRBV5-6 and TRBJ1-3; no firm D call. The CDR3 covers 14 residues. Trimming took off 7 bases at V and 3 bases at J, with 14 bases between the two ends. Germline CDR1 reads SGHDT; CDR2 reads YYEEEE. The chain's CDR3 is CASCYGVGGNTIYF. For the CDR3, the DNA is TGTGCCAGCTGCTACGGGGTTGGTGGAAACACCATATATTTT.

The rearrangement links TRBV7-8 to TRBJ1-2; 8 bases align to TRBD1. J lost 4 bases, V lost 6 bases, and 7 bases had no gene match. Germline CDR1 is SGHVS and CDR2 is FQNEAQ. The CDR3 loop spans 14 amino acids. The CDR3 nucleotides read TGTGCCAGCAGGGAACAGGGGGTCGGCTATGGCTACACCTTC. It translates to CASREQGVGYGYTF. The variable domain in full, completed from reference TRBV7-8 and TRBJ1-2, reads GAGVSQSPRYKVAKRGQDVALRCDPISGHVSLFWYQQALGQGPEFLTYFQNEAQLDKSGLPSDRFFAERPEGSVSTLKIQRTQQEDSAVYLCASREQGVGYGYTFGSGTRLTVV.